What follows are 17 T cell receptor beta chains derived from one specimen sequenced in a study of blood T cell repertoires in COVID-19. Method: immunoSEQ multiplex PCR; TCRdb's copy keeps in-frame clones and lacks some. The table includes about 250,000 clones, roughly 83% detected once. The sequencing sample was made of peripheral blood. The origin of the receptors is a man at least 80 years old with acute or convalescent COVID-19.

V usage is TRBV11-2 and J usage is TRBJ2-3; TRBD2 is a possible D gene (5 bases). The V gene lost 7 bases and the J gene lost 0 bases, with 17 bases spanning the gap. The germline V gene has CDR1 SGHAT and CDR2 FQNNGV. The CDR3 totals 16 residues. The CDR3 sequence: CASTGRLLGSTDTQYF. The CDR3 DNA is TGTGCCAGCACGGGGAGACTATTAGGTAGCACAGATACGCAGTATTTT.

The chain's CDR3 is CASSYRTVADTQYF. The DNA of the CDR3 is TGTGCCAGCAGCTACCGGACAGTAGCAGATACGCAGTATTTT. This chain connects TRBV7-6 to TRBJ2-3, with TRBD1 as a possible D gene (6 bases). V lost 4 bases and J lost 4, with 12 bases in between. The CDR3 loop spans 14 amino acids. Germline V gene data show CDR1 as SGHVS and CDR2 as FNYEAQ.

The CDR3 coding sequence is TGTGCCAGCAGCCAACAGGTCGTCAATCAGCCCCAGCATTTT. Translating it yields CASSQQVVNQPQHF. The rearrangement uses TRBV6-2 or TRBV6-3 and TRBJ1-5, with D possibly matching TRBD1 (5 bases). This CDR3 is 14 amino acids long. Germline V gives CDR1 MNHEY, CDR2 SVGEGT. Trimming cost V 6 bases and J 3 bases, with 12 bases left between them.

The chain carries TRBV9 and TRBJ1-4; D ambiguous. There are 13 residues in the CDR3. V gave up 4 bases and J gave up 8 bases, with 12 bases separating them. The germline gives CDR1 SGDLS, CDR2 YYNGEE. CDR3 bases: TGTGCCAGCAGCCCGATGAGGAGCGAAAAACTGTTTTTT. Amino acids: CASSPMRSEKLFF.

The rearrangement links TRBV14 to TRBJ2-3; D is perhaps TRBD2 (5 bases). V was clipped by 1 base and J by 1 base, with 12 bases between them. CDR3 length: 16 residues. CDR1 and CDR2 (germline): SGHDN, FVKESK. CDR3 coding DNA: TGTGCCAGCAGCCAAGGGGGAGCGATACGCACAGATACGCAGTATTTT. Its protein product is CASSQGGAIRTDTQYF. The full variable domain, in which reference TRBV14 and TRBJ2-3 provide the parts outside the CDR3, is EAGVTQFPSHSVIEKGQTVTLRCDPISGHDNLYWYRRVMGKEIKFLLHFVKESKQDESGMPNNRFLAERTGGTYSTLKVQPAELEDSGVYFCASSQGGAIRTDTQYFGPGTRLTVL.

This clone was counted a few times. The chain employs TRBV12-5 and TRBJ2-1; 9 bases are shared with TRBD1. V was pared by 0 bases and J by 4 bases, with 10 bases of the junction left unmatched. There are 18 residues in the CDR3. Germline CDR1 is LGHNT and CDR2 is FRNRAP. The CDR3 coding sequence is TGTGCTAGTGGTTTGGTACGGCGGGACAGGGAAAGATACAATGAGCAGTTCTTC. Its protein is CASGLVRRDRERYNEQFF.

The gene calls are TRBV19 and TRBJ2-2, with a tentative D call TRBD2 (5 bases). Per germline, CDR1 LNHDA and CDR2 SQIVND (reference sequence). The CDR3 is 16 residues long. Trimming cost V 5 bases and J 4 bases, with 17 bases left between them. The CDR3 DNA is TGTGCCAGTAGTCCTCACACTATAGGGAGCACCGGGGAGCTGTTTTTT. Translation gives CASSPHTIGSTGELFF.

The chain links TRBV19 to TRBJ1-5; D is possibly TRBD1 (5 bases). From germline, CDR1 is LNHDA and CDR2 SQIVND (reference sequence). The CDR3 is 14 amino acids. The V end was cut by 7 bases, the J end by 4 bases, with 14 bases between. CDR3 in DNA: TGTGCCAGTACCCGCTCGGGGGGGAATCAGCCCCAGCATTTT. Its translation: CASTRSGGNQPQHF.

J is TRBJ1-5 and V is TRBV11-2, with D tentatively TRBD1 (6 bases). Per germline, CDR1 SGHAT and CDR2 FQNNGV. This CDR3 spans 17 amino acids. V was trimmed by 4 bases and J by 5 bases, leaving 21 bases between them. CDR3 in amino acids: CASSSLVAGEQDQPQHF. The CDR3 bases are TGTGCCAGCAGCTCCTTAGTGGCAGGGGAGCAGGATCAGCCCCAGCATTTT.

The V call is TRBV7-3, the J call TRBJ2-2; D possibly corresponds to TRBD1 (6 bases). The V gene's germline CDR1 is SGHTA and CDR2 FQGTGA. V was pared by 6 bases and J by 4 bases, with 15 bases between. CDR3 length: 15 residues. CDR3 sequence (DNA): TGTGCCAGCAGTTTCGACAGGTACTCCACCGGGGAGCTGTTTTTT. This gives the protein CASSFDRYSTGELFF.

The chain carries TRBV11-2 and TRBJ1-1; TRBD1 aligns across 8 bases. Unmatched junction bases numbered 6, after V lost 2 bases and J lost 4 bases. CDR1 and CDR2 from the germline V gene are SGHAT and FQNNGV. The CDR3 contains 15 residues. CDR3 region: CASSLWGQASTEAFF. DNA for the CDR3: TGTGCCAGCAGCTTATGGGGACAGGCGAGCACTGAAGCTTTCTTT.

The chain joins TRBV9 to TRBJ2-5; 10 bases line up with TRBD1. CDR1 is SGDLS, CDR2 YYNGEE, per germline. With 0 bases clipped from V and 4 bases from J, the junction kept 3 bases outside the gene matches. This CDR3 comprises 15 residues. CDR3 amino acids: CASSVGDRGPETQYF. In nucleotides, the CDR3 is TGTGCCAGCAGCGTAGGGGACAGGGGCCCAGAGACCCAGTACTTC.

This clone appeared once. The gene calls are TRBV6-4 and TRBJ2-6, with TRBD1 matching 10 bases. J gave up 1 base and V 5 bases, and 5 bases lay outside the gene matches. Looked up from germline, CDR1 is MRHNA and CDR2 is SNTAGT. This CDR3 spans 17 amino acids. The CDR3 loop is CASSSTGGASGANVLTF. In DNA, the CDR3 is TGTGCCAGCAGTTCGACAGGGGGCGCATCTGGGGCCAACGTCCTGACTTTC.

V is TRBV6-5 and J is TRBJ2-5, with TRBD1 matching over 7 bases. In germline, CDR1 is MNHEY, CDR2 SVGAGI. V lost 8 bases, J lost 4 bases, and 7 bases stayed unmatched. The CDR3 consists of 13 residues. The CDR3 reads CASGLTGVETQYF. The CDR3 DNA is TGTGCCAGCGGGCTAACAGGGGTAGAGACCCAGTACTTC.

The chain links TRBV12-3 or TRBV12-4 to TRBJ1-4; D possibly corresponds to TRBD1 (5 bases). V lost 7 bases to trimming and J lost 4 bases, with 10 bases between them. The CDR3 spans 13 residues. The CDR3 DNA sequence: TGTGCCAGCAAGGCAGGGCATAATGAAAAACTGTTTTTT. Residues: CASKAGHNEKLFF.

This chain links TRBV5-1 with TRBJ2-1, with 12 bases aligning to TRBD2. This CDR3 contains 19 residues. Germline V gives CDR1 SGHRS, CDR2 YFSETQ. V lost 0 bases and J lost 0; bases outside the gene matches: 7. The CDR3 sequence is CASSLARLAGGFSYNEQFF. As DNA, the CDR3 is TGCGCCAGCAGCTTGGCCCGTCTAGCGGGAGGGTTCTCCTACAATGAGCAGTTCTTC. Based on the CDR3 plus reference TRBV5-1 and TRBJ2-1, the full variable domain is KAGVTQTPRYLIKTRGQQVTLSCSPISGHRSVSWYQQTPGQGLQFLFEYFSETQRNKGNFPGRFSGRQFSNSRSEMNVSTLELGDSALYLCASSLARLAGGFSYNEQFFGPGTRLTVL.

The V gene is TRBV7-9, the J gene TRBJ1-2; TRBD1 is a possible D gene (5 bases). V lost 6 bases and J lost 7, with 21 bases in between. This CDR3 region has 15 residues. Germline loops: CDR1 SEHNR, CDR2 FQNEAQ (reference sequence). This chain's CDR3 is CASSGLTVQGRGYTF. The CDR3, as DNA: TGTGCCAGCAGTGGTCTTACGGTGCAGGGCCGTGGCTACACCTTC.